This T cell receptor beta chain was identified in a study of breast tumors, draining lymph nodes, adjacent tissues. Broader study findings: Luminal-like breast cancer showed significantly greater tumor-nontumor repertoire similarity than basal-like breast cancer did. Data fit most tumor T cells coming from lymph node, expanding in tumor.

The lymph nodes were axillary draining lymph nodes from breast cancer patients. On this clonotype: The antigen remains unidentified.

TCRdb re-derived calls from the multiplex PCR reads in MiXCR, one entry per CDR3 protein. The sample shows fewer than 200,000 distinct CDR3 sequences, 30% to 35% of them seen only once. Material for sequencing was axillary lymph node tissue. This sequence originates from a female donor with breast cancer. Some clones in this sample may be carry-over from other donors' samples.

CDR3 loop: CASGFAEQGAGGANVLTF. The CDR3 coding sequence is TGTGCTAGTGGTTTCGCCGAACAGGGGGCAGGCGGGGCCAACGTCCTGACTTTC. J is TRBJ2-6 and V is TRBV12-5; 9 bases are shared with TRBD1. The CDR3 sequence is 18 residues long. The germline gives CDR1 LGHNT, CDR2 FRNRAP. V was pared by 3 bases and J by 4 bases, with 10 bases of the junction left unmatched.